Presented here are 17 T cell receptor beta chains from one specimen sequenced in a study of T cell changes during pregnancy in multiple sclerosis. Assay: immunoSEQ multiplex PCR; the TCRdb copy retains only in-frame clones and omits some. The sample records tens of thousands of clones, around 94% being singletons. Source: peripheral blood, taken in the third trimester of pregnancy. The source is a female donor with multiple sclerosis, enrolled in a pregnancy study.

The chain joins TRBV5-1 to TRBJ2-7; no clear D. The V and J ends lost 4 bases and 3 bases respectively, with 5 bases between them. Germline V gene data show CDR1 as SGHRS and CDR2 as YFSETQ. The CDR3 contains 11 residues. The DNA for the CDR3 is TGCGCCAGCAGCGACTTCTACGAGCAGTACTTC. It encodes CASSDFYEQYF.

This chain connects TRBV7-9 to TRBJ2-3; D perhaps matches TRBD2 (5 bases). Deletions cut 6 bases from V and 4 bases from J, with 11 bases between. The V gene's germline CDR1 is SEHNR and CDR2 FQNEAQ (reference sequence). The CDR3 sequence is 13 residues long. CDR3 sequence reads: CASRLGLPDTQYF. The DNA for the CDR3 is TGTGCCAGCAGGCTTGGACTCCCAGATACGCAGTATTTT.

This chain uses TRBV4-1 with TRBJ1-4; 8 nucleotides line up with TRBD1. V dropped 5 bases and J dropped 7; count of bases not matched to a gene: 9. The CDR3 runs to 15 residues. Germline CDR1 is MGHRA and CDR2 is YSYEKL. CDR3 sequence (DNA): TGCGCCAGCAGCTACCCGCAGGGGGCGGGTGAAAAACTGTTTTTT. Its translation is CASSYPQGAGEKLFF.

The V gene is TRBV19, the J gene TRBJ2-7; 12 bases are shared with TRBD2. Germline values: CDR1 LNHDA, CDR2 SQIVND (reference sequence). The CDR3 length is 15 residues. V gave up 6 bases and J gave up 0 bases; unmatched junction bases: 3. CDR3 sequence: CASSTSGGTSYEQYF. CDR3 DNA: TGTGCCAGTAGCACTAGCGGGGGGACCTCCTACGAGCAGTACTTC. Variable domain in full (rest from reference TRBV19 and TRBJ2-7): DGGITQSPKYLFRKEGQNVTLSCEQNLNHDAMYWYRQDPGQGLRLIYYSQIVNDFQKGDIAEGYSVSREKKESFPLTVTSAQKNPTAFYLCASSTSGGTSYEQYFGPGTRLTVT.

The chain joins TRBV7-6 to TRBJ2-6; D gene unclear. Between the trimmed V and J ends, which lost 4 bases and 1 base, there was a span of 11 bases. In germline, CDR1 is SGHVS, CDR2 FNYEAQ. This CDR3 comprises 16 residues. The CDR3 reads CASSSPGVSGANVLTF. DNA of the CDR3: TGTGCCAGCAGCTCCCCAGGTGTTTCTGGGGCCAACGTCCTGACTTTC.

The V gene is TRBV7-2, the J gene TRBJ2-3; D not resolved. Deletions cut 2 bases from V and 0 bases from J, with 12 bases between. The length of the CDR3 is 16 residues. Per the germline V gene, CDR1 is SGHTA and CDR2 is FQGNSA. The CDR3 reads CASSLPHSSSTDTQYF. Written as DNA, the CDR3 is TGTGCCAGCAGCTTACCCCACTCCTCTAGCACAGATACGCAGTATTTT.

The rearrangement uses TRBV7-2 and TRBJ2-1; the match to TRBD2 covers 7 bases. Germline CDR1 SGHTA, CDR2 FQGNSA. The CDR3 is 17 residues long. The V and J ends lost 0 bases and 1 base, in that order; junction bases with no gene match: 6. The DNA of the CDR3 is TGTGCCAGCAGCTTAGCGGGAGGGGATCCTTCCTACAATGAGCAGTTCTTC. As protein: CASSLAGGDPSYNEQFF. Supplemented by reference TRBV7-2 and TRBJ2-1, the full variable domain reads GAGVSQSPSNKVTEKGKDVELRCDPISGHTALYWYRQSLGQGLEFLIYFQGNSAPDKSGLPSDRFSAERTGGSVSTLTIQRTQQEDSAVYLCASSLAGGDPSYNEQFFGPGTRLTVL.

This sequence joins TRBV9 and TRBJ2-2; TRBD1 matches 8 bases. CDR3 length equals 15 residues. V was clipped by 4 bases and J by 6 bases; unmatched bases: 8. Per germline, CDR1 SGDLS and CDR2 YYNGEE. The CDR3 reads CASSRQGIDAGELFF. CDR3 sequence (DNA): TGTGCCAGCAGCAGACAGGGGATTGATGCCGGGGAGCTGTTTTTT.

The V gene is TRBV6-1, the J gene TRBJ2-5; 10 nucleotides match TRBD2. From germline, CDR1 is MNHNS and CDR2 SASEGT. The CDR3 is 15 amino acids. With V trimmed by 7 bases and J by 4 bases, 9 bases remained unmatched. The CDR3: CASTREVAGGETQYF. CDR3 nucleotides: TGTGCCAGCACTCGGGAAGTAGCGGGGGGAGAGACCCAGTACTTC.

This clone was observed once. The rearrangement joins TRBV7-9 to TRBJ2-1, with D perhaps TRBD2 (7 bases). The germline CDR1 and CDR2 sequences are SEHNR and FQNEAQ (reference sequence). The CDR3 runs to 16 residues. The ends were cut back, 5 bases at V and 2 bases at J, with 16 bases in the middle. In nucleotides, the CDR3 is TGTGCCAGCAGCGGACCGAGGGGGGGAGCCTACAATGAGCAGTTCTTC. Translated, it gives CASSGPRGGAYNEQFF. Full variable domain (missing parts from reference TRBV7-9 and TRBJ2-1): DTGVSQNPRHKITKRGQNVTFRCDPISEHNRLYWYRQTLGQGPEFLTYFQNEAQLEKSRLLSDRFSAERPKGSFSTLEIQRTEQGDSAMYLCASSGPRGGAYNEQFFGPGTRLTVL.

This chain connects TRBV7-3 to TRBJ2-5; TRBD2 agrees at 9 bases. With V trimmed by 1 base and J by 4 bases, 7 bases remained unmatched. Germline V lookup: CDR1 SGHTA, CDR2 FQGTGA. This CDR3 contains 16 residues. CDR3 amino acids: CASSLIAGGPAETQYF. The CDR3 nucleotides read TGTGCCAGCAGCTTAATCGCGGGGGGGCCCGCAGAGACCCAGTACTTC.

The table lists this clone with a count of one. This sequence joins TRBV7-6 and TRBJ2-2, with 11 bases matching TRBD2. CDR1 and CDR2 from the germline V gene are SGHVS and FNYEAQ. V lost 4 bases, J lost 2 bases, and 9 bases stayed unmatched. The CDR3 spans 18 residues. The CDR3 here is CASSSRLGTSGNTGELFF. CDR3 DNA: TGTGCCAGCAGCTCCCGCCTTGGGACTAGCGGAAACACCGGGGAGCTGTTTTTT.

The gene calls are TRBV7-3 and TRBJ1-1; 8 positions agree with TRBD1. This CDR3 is built from 15 residues. CDR1 is SGHTA, CDR2 FQGTGA, per germline. J gave up 4 bases and V 8 bases, and 12 bases lay outside the gene matches. DNA for the CDR3: TGTGCCAGCTTACCCCTACAGGGGGTTATCACTGAAGCTTTCTTT. Translated: CASLPLQGVITEAFF.

V is TRBV14 and J is TRBJ2-1; 11 bases agree with TRBD1. After removal of 7 bases from V and 2 bases from J, the junction contained 7 bases not matched to a gene. Germline-derived CDR1 and CDR2 are SGHDN and FVKESK. The length of the CDR3 is 16 residues. CDR3 DNA sequence: TGTGCCAGCACCACGGACAGGGGGCAGCCCTACAATGAGCAGTTCTTC. It encodes CASTTDRGQPYNEQFF.

The chain recombines TRBV9 with TRBJ1-1; D possibly corresponds to TRBD1 (5 bases). V was trimmed by 3 bases and J by 7 bases, leaving 7 bases between them. The CDR3 has 11 residues. Germline V gene lookup returns CDR1 SGDLS and CDR2 YYNGEE. Written as DNA, the CDR3 is TGTGCCAGCAGCGGGGGGGTTGAAGCTTTCTTT. The encoded protein is CASSGGVEAFF.

The V gene is TRBV6-6, the J gene TRBJ1-5, with D possibly TRBD1 on 5 matching bases. The V end was cut by 6 bases, the J end by 0 bases, with 12 bases between. In germline, CDR1 is MNHNY, CDR2 SVGAGI (reference sequence). This CDR3 region has 15 residues. The DNA for the CDR3 is TGTGCCAGCAGCTCAGACAGATATAGCAATCAGCCCCAGCATTTT. As protein: CASSSDRYSNQPQHF.

The genes are TRBV14 and TRBJ2-1; 14 bases align to TRBD2. Germline values: CDR1 SGHDN, CDR2 FVKESK. The CDR3 contains 15 residues. V lost 4 bases and J lost 8; bases outside the gene matches: 4. CDR3 in amino acids: CASSRGLAGGHEQFF. The CDR3 coding sequence is TGTGCCAGCAGCCGCGGACTAGCGGGGGGACATGAGCAGTTCTTC.